Following are 5 T cell receptor beta chains from one sample sequenced in a study of cytotoxic CD8 clonotypes in ibrutinib-treated CLL (dated by TCRdb to the early 2020s). Library preparation used the immunoSEQ multiplex PCR assay. The clones in this table, taken by TCRdb from immuneACCESS, are in-frame only. Not every clone is retained; where verified, under half of the shortfall comes from an unresolved V gene, and the cause of the rest is unknown. The sample table holds fewer than 150,000 clones, of which around 80% were seen once. The top ten constitute 2.5% to 3.5% of the sample. The time point tag for this specimen amounts to: approximately 25 months on ibrutinib. Material: PBMCs, obtained after 24 months of ibrutinib treatment. Receptor source: a human donor with chronic lymphocytic leukemia.

The chain uses TRBV5-1 and TRBJ2-3; a possible D gene is TRBD2 (6 bases). V was shortened by 5 bases and J by 2 bases, with 15 bases between the two germline ends. From germline, CDR1 is SGHRS and CDR2 YFSETQ. The CDR3 is made up of 15 amino acids. The CDR3 region has the DNA TGCGCCAGCAGAGCGGACGGGGGTTCCACAGATACGCAGTATTTT. Its protein product is CASRADGGSTDTQYF.

This clone was seen only a few times. This sequence joins TRBV19 and TRBJ1-5, with 8 positions matching TRBD1. From germline, CDR1 is LNHDA and CDR2 SQIVND (reference sequence). J was trimmed by 15 bases and V by 8 bases; bases with no gene match: 15. CDR3 length: 13 amino acids. The DNA for the CDR3 is TGTGCCAGTGGGGCCCAGGGGGCGCCGACCCCGCATTTT. Its protein product is CASGAQGAPTPHF.

V usage is TRBV7-3 and J usage is TRBJ2-5; D is possibly TRBD1 (6 bases). Trimming shortened V by 5 bases and J by 5 bases, and 9 bases separated the two germline ends. Germline CDR1 and CDR2: SGHTA and FQGTGA. The CDR3 is 12 amino acids. In nucleotides, the CDR3 is TGTGCCAGCAGCCCGCAGGGGGAGACCCAGTACTTC. Protein product: CASSPQGETQYF.

V is TRBV2 and J is TRBJ2-3; TRBD2 might be the D (6 bases). This CDR3 contains 14 residues. V was trimmed by 6 bases and J by 0 bases, leaving 10 bases between them. Looked up from germline, CDR1 is SNHLY and CDR2 is FYNNEI. CDR3 nucleotide sequence: TGTGCCAGCAGGGGAGGACTGAGCACAGATACGCAGTATTTT. It is translated as CASRGGLSTDTQYF.

J is TRBJ2-5 and V is TRBV6-6, with TRBD2 matching over 10 bases. V shed 4 bases and J 5 bases; nucleotides not matched to a gene: 4. Germline V gives CDR1 MNHNY, CDR2 SVGAGI (reference sequence). CDR3 size: 14 residues. The CDR3 loop is CASSSSGGSETQYF. The CDR3 DNA reads as TGTGCCAGCAGTTCTAGCGGGGGTTCTGAGACCCAGTACTTC.